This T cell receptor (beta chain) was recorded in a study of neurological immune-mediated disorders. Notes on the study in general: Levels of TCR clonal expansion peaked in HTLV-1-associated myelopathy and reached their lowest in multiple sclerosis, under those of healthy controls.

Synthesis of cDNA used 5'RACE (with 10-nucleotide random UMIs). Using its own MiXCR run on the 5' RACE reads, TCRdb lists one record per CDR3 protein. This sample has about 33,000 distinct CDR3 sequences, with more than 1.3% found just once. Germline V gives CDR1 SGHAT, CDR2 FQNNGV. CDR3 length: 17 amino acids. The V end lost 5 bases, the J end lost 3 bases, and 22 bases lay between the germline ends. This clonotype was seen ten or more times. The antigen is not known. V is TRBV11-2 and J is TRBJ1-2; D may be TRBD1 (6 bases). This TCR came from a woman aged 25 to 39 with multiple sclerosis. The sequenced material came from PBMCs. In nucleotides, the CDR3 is TGTGCCAGCAGCGTCCGGATGGGGGGGGGCGGCGACTATGGCTACACCTTC. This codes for CASSVRMGGGGDYGYTF.